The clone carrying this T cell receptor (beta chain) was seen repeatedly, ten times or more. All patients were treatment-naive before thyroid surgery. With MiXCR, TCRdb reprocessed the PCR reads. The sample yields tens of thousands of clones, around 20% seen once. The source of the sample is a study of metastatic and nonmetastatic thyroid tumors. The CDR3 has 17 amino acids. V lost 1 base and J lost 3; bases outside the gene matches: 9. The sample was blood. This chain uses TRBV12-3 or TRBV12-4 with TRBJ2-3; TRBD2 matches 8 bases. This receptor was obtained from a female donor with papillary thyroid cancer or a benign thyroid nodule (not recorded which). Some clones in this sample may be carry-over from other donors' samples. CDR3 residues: CASSLDGTRLTTDTQYF. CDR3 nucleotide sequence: TGTGCCAGCAGTTTAGACGGGACTAGACTTACGACAGATACGCAGTATTTT.